By proportion, the clone carrying this T cell receptor beta chain is medium-sized. Its antigen is still unknown. The V gene end was trimmed by 1 base and the J gene end by 1 base; junction bases not matched to a gene: 5. The CDR3 covers 17 residues. Looked up from germline, CDR1 is SGDLS and CDR2 is YYNGEE. The record originates from a study of CD4+ T cells in melanoma. Study outcomes and limitations: A reported correlation linked neoantigen-specific CD4+ T cells to CD8+, macrophage and B cell function.

Generated by immunoSEQ multiplex PCR, the TCRdb table keeps only in-frame clones and is missing some. The sample comprises 10,000 to 12,000 clones, 60% to 75% of which are singletons, and 9.5% rests with the top ten. The V call is TRBV9, the J call TRBJ2-1, with 10 bases fitting TRBD1. Sequencing was done on a sample of cells from a culture (not recorded whether cultured in vitro). The origin of this receptor is a human donor with melanoma. The CDR3 here is CASSVRQGAGSYNEQFF. The DNA for the CDR3 is TGTGCCAGCAGCGTACGACAGGGGGCCGGATCCTACAATGAGCAGTTCTTC.